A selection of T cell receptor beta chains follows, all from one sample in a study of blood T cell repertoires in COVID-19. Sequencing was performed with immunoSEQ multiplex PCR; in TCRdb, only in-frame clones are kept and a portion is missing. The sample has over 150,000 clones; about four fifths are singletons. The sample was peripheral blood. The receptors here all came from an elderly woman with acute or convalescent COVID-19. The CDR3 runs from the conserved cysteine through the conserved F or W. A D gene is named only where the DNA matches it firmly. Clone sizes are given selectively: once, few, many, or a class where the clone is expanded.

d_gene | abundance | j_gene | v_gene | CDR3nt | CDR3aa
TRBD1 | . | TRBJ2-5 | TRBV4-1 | TGCGCCAGCAGCCGGACAGGGTACAATCAGCAAGAGACCCAGTACTTC | CASSRTGYNQQETQYF
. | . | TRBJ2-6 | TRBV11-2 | TGTGCCAGCAGCTTAGGCCCCGGGTCTGGGGCCAACGTCCTGACTTTC | CASSLGPGSGANVLTF
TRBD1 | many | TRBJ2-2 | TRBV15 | TGTGCCACCAGCAGAGACTGGACAGGGAACACCGGGGAGCTGTTTTTT | CATSRDWTGNTGELFF
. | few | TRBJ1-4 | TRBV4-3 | TGCGCCAGCAGCCAGGGACACAATGAAAAACTGTTTTTT | CASSQGHNEKLFF
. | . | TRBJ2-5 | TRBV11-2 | TGTGCCAGCAGCTTAGATACAGGCCTAGGAGAGACCCAGTACTTC | CASSLDTGLGETQYF
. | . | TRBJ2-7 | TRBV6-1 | TGTGCCAGCAGTGTAGCGGGACAGGCCTACGAGCAGTACTTC | CASSVAGQAYEQYF
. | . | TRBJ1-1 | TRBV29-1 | TGCAGCGTTGCAACCGGGGGGAACACTGAAGCTTTCTTT | CSVATGGNTEAFF
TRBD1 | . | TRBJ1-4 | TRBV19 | TGTGCCAGTAGCCCAAATTCCGGGACAGGGAATGAAAAACTGTTTTTT | CASSPNSGTGNEKLFF
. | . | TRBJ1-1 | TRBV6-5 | TGTGCCAGCAGTTACCAAGTCGGCACTGAAGCTTTCTTT | CASSYQVGTEAFF
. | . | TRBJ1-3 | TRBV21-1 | TGTGCCAGCAGCAAAAAAGGGACGACAGGGGGCTTTGGAAACACCATATATTTT | CASSKKGTTGGFGNTIYF
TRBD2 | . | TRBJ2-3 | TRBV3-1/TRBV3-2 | TGTGCCAGCAGCCAAGTAGCGGGGGGCTTTTATACGCAGTATTTT | CASSQVAGGFYTQYF
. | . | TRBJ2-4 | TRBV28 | TGTGCCAGCAGTTTATTTTTGGGCCGAGTAAACATTCAGTACTTC | CASSLFLGRVNIQYF
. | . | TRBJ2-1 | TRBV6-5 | TGTGCCAGCAGCTTACTAGGCGGAGAGGGGGATGAGCAGTTCTTC | CASSLLGGEGDEQFF
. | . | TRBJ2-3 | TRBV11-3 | TGTGCCAGCAGTCGTACGACTGATACGCAGTATTTT | CASSRTTDTQYF
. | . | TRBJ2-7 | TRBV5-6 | TGTGCCAGCAGCTTGCTACCGACCCCCATGGGGGGAGAGCAGTACTTC | CASSLLPTPMGGEQYF
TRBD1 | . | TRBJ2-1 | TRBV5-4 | TGTGCCAGCAGTGTTGGACAGGACAATGAGCAGTTCTTC | CASSVGQDNEQFF
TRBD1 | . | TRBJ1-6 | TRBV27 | TGTGCCAGCAGTTTCGGTCGGGACAGAAATAATTCACCCCTCCACTTT | CASSFGRDRNNSPLHF
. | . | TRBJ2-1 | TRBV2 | TGTGCCAGCTACAGAATCACAGGGAATGAGCAGTTCTTC | CASYRITGNEQFF
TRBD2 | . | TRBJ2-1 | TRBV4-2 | TGTGCCAGCAGCCACGAAGAAGGGGCGGAGCGGGGGACCTACAATGAGCAGTTCTTC | CASSHEEGAERGTYNEQFF
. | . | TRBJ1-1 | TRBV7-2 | TGTGCCAGCAGCTTAGTGGGCTACACTGAAGCTTTCTTT | CASSLVGYTEAFF
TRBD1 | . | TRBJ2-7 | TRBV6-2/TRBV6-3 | TGTGCCAGCAGTCGGGACAGGGGGCAATACGAGCAGTACTTC | CASSRDRGQYEQYF
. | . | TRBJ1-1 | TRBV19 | TGTGCCAGTAGTCCGACAGCGAACACTGAAGCTTTCTTT | CASSPTANTEAFF
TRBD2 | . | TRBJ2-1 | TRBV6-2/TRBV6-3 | TGTGCCAGCAGTTACGCTAGCGGGGTCTACAATGAGCAGTTCTTC | CASSYASGVYNEQFF
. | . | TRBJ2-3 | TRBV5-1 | TGCGCCAGCAGCTTGGCGACGGGAACTAGCACAGATACGCAGTATTTT | CASSLATGTSTDTQYF
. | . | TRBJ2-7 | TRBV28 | TGTGCCAGCAGGGCTTCTGGGGGGGCACGTCATTTCAAATACTTC | CASRASGGARHFKYF
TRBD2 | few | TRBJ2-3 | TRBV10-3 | TGTGCCATCAGGGATCTTAGCGGGGGGTCCACAGATACGCAGTATTTT | CAIRDLSGGSTDTQYF
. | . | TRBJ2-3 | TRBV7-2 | TGTGCCAGCAGCTTAAGCGGATGGGCAGATACGCAGTATTTT | CASSLSGWADTQYF
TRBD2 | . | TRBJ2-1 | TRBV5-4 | TGTGCCAGCAGCTTGGCCGGGACTAGGAACAATGAGCAGTTCTTC | CASSLAGTRNNEQFF
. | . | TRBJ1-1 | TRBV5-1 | TGCGCCAGCAGTCCGGGACATATGAACACTGAAGCTTTCTTT | CASSPGHMNTEAFF
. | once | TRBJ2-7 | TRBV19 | TGTGCCAGTAGTATAGAGGTAGCCAGGGACGAGCAGTACTTC | CASSIEVARDEQYF
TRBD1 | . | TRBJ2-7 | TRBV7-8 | TGTGCCAGCAGCATAGGGGGCGCTCAAGAGCAGTACTTC | CASSIGGAQEQYF
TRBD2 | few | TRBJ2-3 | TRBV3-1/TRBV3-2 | TGTGCCAGCAGCCTAGCGGGAGCCGGAGATACGCAGTATTTT | CASSLAGAGDTQYF
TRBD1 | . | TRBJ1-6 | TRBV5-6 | TGTGCCAGCAGCTGGACCGGGACAGGGGCTTATTCACCCCTCCACTTT | CASSWTGTGAYSPLHF
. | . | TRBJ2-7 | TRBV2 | TGTGCCAGCAGTGAAGCGCTTCGGATGGCGGGGGAGCAGTACTTC | CASSEALRMAGEQYF
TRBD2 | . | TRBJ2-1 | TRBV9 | TGTGCCAGCAGCGTGGTCGGCGGGGGGGCTAATGAGCAGTTCTTC | CASSVVGGGANEQFF
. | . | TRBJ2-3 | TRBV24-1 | TGTGCCACCAGTGATTCCTCTGACAGGAAAGGCACAGATACGCAGTATTTT | CATSDSSDRKGTDTQYF
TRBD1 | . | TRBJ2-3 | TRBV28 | TGTGCCAGCAAGGGAGGGGGACAGGGTCCAGATACGCAGTATTTT | CASKGGGQGPDTQYF
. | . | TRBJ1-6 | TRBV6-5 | TGTGCCAGCAGACAGGCTGATAATTCACCCCTCCACTTT | CASRQADNSPLHF
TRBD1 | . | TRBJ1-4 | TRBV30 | TGTGCCTGGACCAAAGGACAGGCTGGCGAAAAACTGTTTTTT | CAWTKGQAGEKLFF
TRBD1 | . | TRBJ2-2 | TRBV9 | TGTGCCAGCAGCGTAGAACAGGGGGCCGGGACCGGGGAGCTGTTTTTT | CASSVEQGAGTGELFF
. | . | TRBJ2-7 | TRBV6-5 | TGTGCCAGCACTTCCTTCGGAAGGGGCGAGCAGTACTTC | CASTSFGRGEQYF
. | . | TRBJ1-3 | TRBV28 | TGTGCCAGCAGTTTCATTGCTACTGGAAACACCATATATTTT | CASSFIATGNTIYF
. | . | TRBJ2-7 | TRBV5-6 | TGTGCCAGCAGCTTGGGGCGGTCCTACGAGCAGTACTTC | CASSLGRSYEQYF